This entry lists 9 T cell receptor beta chains sequenced from one sample in a study of T-cell memory formation after mild COVID-19. A single record per CDR3 protein comes from TCRdb applying MiXCR to the 5' RACE reads. The sample has a few hundred thousand distinct CDR3 sequences, about 17% seen once. Sequencing was carried out using PBMCs or a T cell subset sorted from them (not recorded which). These receptors were collected from a man aged 18 to 35 who had mild COVID-19 (a few samples of this study predate the infection). Cell type and time point are not known.

This clonotype was detected only a few times. This chain connects TRBV29-1 to TRBJ2-1; possibly TRBD2 for D (6 bases). The germline gives CDR1 SQVTM, CDR2 ANQGSEA. V lost 3 bases, J lost 3 bases, and 12 bases lay in between. The CDR3 length is 14 residues. The CDR3 region has the DNA TGCAGCGTTGACGGGGGATCCTACTACAATGAGCAGTTCTTC. It encodes CSVDGGSYYNEQFF.

In this sample, this clonotype turned up a few times. CDR3 nucleotide sequence: TGTGCCAGCAGCCCCCGGACAGGGGGTTTCACTGAAGCTTTCTTT. As protein: CASSPRTGGFTEAFF. V gene TRBV7-2 combines with J gene TRBJ1-1; 10 bases fit TRBD1. V lost 5 bases and J lost 4; bases outside the gene matches: 7. This CDR3 is built from 15 residues. Per the germline V gene, CDR1 is SGHTA and CDR2 is FQGNSA.

This chain uses TRBV4-2 with TRBJ1-1; D unclear. This CDR3 is 14 amino acids long. Deletions cut 2 bases from V and 3 bases from J, with 10 bases between. The V gene's germline CDR1 is LGHNA and CDR2 YNFKEQ. The CDR3 here is CASSQSATDTEAFF. As DNA, the CDR3 is TGTGCCAGCAGCCAATCCGCGACGGACACTGAAGCTTTCTTT.

V is TRBV7-2 and J is TRBJ2-3; D is unresolved. CDR1 and CDR2 (germline): SGHTA, FQGNSA. V was clipped by 4 bases and J by 8 bases, with 16 bases between them. The CDR3 contains 14 residues. In nucleotides, the CDR3 is TGTGCCAGCAGCTCCCCGCAAGGCCCCCGTACGCAGTATTTT. Its translation is CASSSPQGPRTQYF.

This clonotype was seen a few times. This rearrangement joins TRBV18 to TRBJ2-7; no firm D call. CDR1 is KGHSH, CDR2 LQKENI, per germline. The ends were cut back, 4 bases at V and 8 bases at J, with 9 bases in the middle. The CDR3 spans 11 residues. The DNA for the CDR3 is TGTGCCAGCTCACTCGAAAATAAGCAGTACGTC. It yields the protein CASSLENKQYV.

The J gene is TRBJ2-2, the V gene TRBV12-3 or TRBV12-4; D may be TRBD1 or TRBD2 (6 bases each). The CDR3 has 15 amino acids. With 5 bases removed from V and 4 bases from J, the gap between germline ends came to 14 bases. In DNA form, the CDR3 reads TGTGCCAGCAGTCCTTCGGGGGCGGGCACCGGGGAGCTGTTTTTT. Its protein product is CASSPSGAGTGELFF.

The chain couples TRBV28 to TRBJ1-5, with D possibly TRBD1 on 5 matching bases. The V gene's germline CDR1 is MDHEN and CDR2 SYDVKM. V lost 6 bases and J lost 3, with 12 bases in between. This CDR3 is built from 14 residues. CDR3 amino acids: CASRTPGTNQPQHF. DNA for the CDR3: TGTGCCAGCAGGACCCCCGGGACCAATCAGCCCCAGCATTTT.

This clonotype was found many times. CDR3 loop: CASRTGVGVVGYTF. The CDR3 region has the DNA TGTGCCAGCAGGACAGGAGTGGGGGTGGTGGGCTACACCTTC. This rearrangement joins TRBV7-2 to TRBJ1-2; TRBD1 is a possible D gene (6 bases). This CDR3 is built from 14 residues. Between the trimmed V and J ends, which lost 6 bases and 8 bases, there was a span of 19 bases. Germline CDR1 SGHTA, CDR2 FQGNSA.

This clonotype was found a few times. The V gene is TRBV5-5, the J gene TRBJ2-1, with a tentative D call TRBD2 (6 bases). This CDR3 spans 13 amino acids. Germline lookup yields CDR1 SGHKS and CDR2 YYEKEE (reference sequence). V was pared by 3 bases and J by 5 bases, with 9 bases between. CDR3: CASSSGTHNEQFF. Here the CDR3 DNA reads TGTGCCAGCAGCTCCGGGACTCACAATGAGCAGTTCTTC.